A selection of T cell receptor beta chains follows, all from one sample in a study of cytomegalovirus exposure and HLA in healthy donors. Assay: immunoSEQ multiplex PCR; the TCRdb copy retains only in-frame clones and omits some. The repertoire holds 110,000 or so clones, with 81% as singletons. The specimen was PBMCs. These receptors were taken from a middle-aged woman in good health and CMV-seronegative. CDR3s include the opening cysteine and the closing phenylalanine or tryptophan. Each record gives: V gene, D gene, J gene, clone size, CDR3 DNA, CDR3 protein. D genes are given only for firm matches. Part of the rows lack a size; the others show once, few, many or a class for expanded clones.

>TRBV27|TRBD2|TRBJ2-5|once
TGTGCCAGCGCCCCTGGGGGGAGGGGAGAGACCCAGTACTTC
CASAPGGRGETQYF
>TRBV13|.|TRBJ1-2|.
TGTGCCAGCAGCATCTGGGCGACGAACTATGGCTACACCTTC
CASSIWATNYGYTF
>TRBV5-4|TRBD2|TRBJ2-1|once
TGTGCCAGCAGCTCGGGACTAGCGGACTACAATGAGCAGTTCTTC
CASSSGLADYNEQFF
>TRBV5-1|TRBD2|TRBJ2-1|.
TGCGCCAGCAGATTTCATATAGCGGGGGGGCTTAATGAGCAGTTCTTC
CASRFHIAGGLNEQFF
>TRBV7-9|.|TRBJ1-1|.
TGTGCCAGCAGCTCCCTAGGGGGGAACACTGAAGCTTTCTTT
CASSSLGGNTEAFF
>TRBV6-6|.|TRBJ2-7|.
TGTGCCAGCAGTCAAATCGGGGGGCAGAGAGAGCAGTACTTC
CASSQIGGQREQYF
>TRBV29-1|.|TRBJ1-1|.
TGCAGCGCTTCCGGGAGGTACACTGAAGCTTTCTTT
CSASGRYTEAFF
>TRBV18|TRBD1|TRBJ2-2|.
TGTGCCAGCTCACCACCGCCGCGACAGGGTTTTACGGCGAACACCGGGGAGCTGTTTTTT
CASSPPPRQGFTANTGELFF
>TRBV10-1|.|TRBJ2-3|.
TGCGCCAGCAGTGCTGAGGGGGGGAGTGCAGATACGCAGTATTTT
CASSAEGGSADTQYF
>TRBV6-5|.|TRBJ1-5|.
TGTGCCAGCAGCCAAAGACACGATAGCAATCAGCCCCAGCATTTT
CASSQRHDSNQPQHF
>TRBV7-2|.|TRBJ1-2|.
TGTGCCAGCAGCTTAGTAGGCGGAGCTCCTGGGGGCTACACCTTC
CASSLVGGAPGGYTF
>TRBV6-4|.|TRBJ1-5|.
TGTGCCAGCCCAGGGCTGGTCCATCAGCCCCAGCATTTT
CASPGLVHQPQHF
>TRBV5-1|TRBD1|TRBJ2-7|.
TGCGCCAGCAGCTTGGAACGGCAGGGGGCGAAGGAGCAGTACTTC
CASSLERQGAKEQYF
>TRBV28|TRBD2|TRBJ2-5|.
TGTGCCAGCAGTAGACTAGCGGGAGATCTGGTGGAGACCCAGTACTTC
CASSRLAGDLVETQYF
>TRBV30|.|TRBJ2-3|.
TGTGCCTGGAGTGTAAGAGGAGATACGCAGTATTTT
CAWSVRGDTQYF
>TRBV6-5|.|TRBJ2-1|once
TGTGCCACTCGGAGAGGGTACAATGAGCAGTTCTTC
CATRRGYNEQFF
>TRBV2|.|TRBJ2-5|.
TGTGCCAGCAGTGATGAGGGGGTGTCGACCCAGTACTTC
CASSDEGVSTQYF
>TRBV5-1|TRBD2|TRBJ2-5|.
TGCGCCAGCAGCCCGACTAGCGGGGGAAAGACCCAGTACTTC
CASSPTSGGKTQYF
>TRBV6-5|.|TRBJ2-3|.
TGTGCCAGTAAGGTAGCGGACTACACAGATACGCAGTATTTT
CASKVADYTDTQYF
>TRBV9|.|TRBJ2-2|.
TGTGCCAGCAGCGTAGGGGGCGGAGCCCTCACCGGGGAGCTGTTTTTT
CASSVGGGALTGELFF
>TRBV7-8|TRBD2|TRBJ2-7|.
TGTGCCAGCAGCTTAGGCCGACTAGCGGGAGGGAACTACGAGCAGTACTTC
CASSLGRLAGGNYEQYF
>TRBV28|TRBD2|TRBJ2-7|.
TGTGCCAGCGGACGGGGGGGCCCCTACGAGCAGTACTTC
CASGRGGPYEQYF
>TRBV5-4|.|TRBJ2-1|.
TGTGCCAGCAACACGCTGGCGGGCCCCCTCAGCTCCTACAATGAGCAGTTCTTC
CASNTLAGPLSSYNEQFF
>TRBV28|.|TRBJ1-3|.
TGTGCCAGCAGTTTAGGAGGGAGCTCTGGAAACACCATATATTTT
CASSLGGSSGNTIYF
>TRBV9|.|TRBJ1-1|.
TGTGCCAGCAGCGGACCAGGGGTCTTGAACACTGAAGCTTTCTTT
CASSGPGVLNTEAFF
>TRBV4-1|TRBD1|TRBJ2-7|.
TGCGCCAGCAGCCAGCTTCCGGGACAGGGGGCTTACGAGCAGTACTTC
CASSQLPGQGAYEQYF
>TRBV27|TRBD2|TRBJ2-3|.
TGTGCCAGCCGACCTATGACTAGCGGGAGGGGAGGAGATACGCAGTATTTT
CASRPMTSGRGGDTQYF
>TRBV4-1|.|TRBJ2-3|once
TGCGCCAGCAGCCTCGCTGAGAGGGGGTACACAGATACGCAGTATTTT
CASSLAERGYTDTQYF
>TRBV5-4|.|TRBJ1-2|once
TGTGCCAGCAGCTTGGACCCAGAAAGCTATGGCTACACCTTC
CASSLDPESYGYTF
>TRBV7-3|TRBD2|TRBJ2-3|.
TGTGCCAGCAGCCTAGCGGGGGGACGGGTTAGCACAGATACGCAGTATTTT
CASSLAGGRVSTDTQYF
>TRBV28|TRBD2|TRBJ2-5|.
TGTGCCAGCACAAGACTAGCGGGAGCCATCCAAGAGACCCAGTACTTC
CASTRLAGAIQETQYF
>TRBV5-6|.|TRBJ2-7|.
TGTGCCAGCAGCCTAGGGGGCGAGCAGTACTTC
CASSLGGEQYF
>TRBV27|TRBD2|TRBJ2-1|.
TGTGCCAGCAGTTCACGGACTAGCGGGAGGTATGAGCAGTTCTTC
CASSSRTSGRYEQFF
>TRBV4-3|TRBD2|TRBJ2-3|.
TGCGCCAGCAGCGCTAGCGGGAGGTTTGCAGATACGCAGTATTTT
CASSASGRFADTQYF
>TRBV5-6|.|TRBJ1-2|.
TGTGCCAGCAGCTTGACAGGTCCTAACTATGGCTACACCTTC
CASSLTGPNYGYTF
>TRBV9|TRBD1|TRBJ1-1|.
TGTGCCAGCAGCGAGACGGGACAGGGATATACTGAAGCTTTCTTT
CASSETGQGYTEAFF